One and the same sample provided the 14 T cell receptor beta chains below, sequenced in a study of identical twins. In TCRdb, the 5' RACE reads were re-called with MiXCR into one record per CDR3 protein. The sample comprises more than 600,000 distinct CDR3 sequences, around a sixth of which are singletons, and less than 15% rests with the top ten. The same sample was also used in a study of T cells expressing NK-cell markers.

The specimen was PBMCs. These receptors were obtained from a woman between 18 and 30 years old in good health.

The chain recombines TRBV4-2 with TRBJ2-3, with 16 bases fitting TRBD2. The CDR3 is 17 residues long. The ends lost 4 bases at V and 4 bases at J; junction bases unmatched: 5. Germline CDR1 and CDR2: LGHNA and YNFKEQ. The CDR3 sequence is CASSLGTSGGAADTQYF. The CDR3 coding sequence is TGTGCCAGCAGCCTTGGGACTAGCGGGGGGGCCGCAGATACGCAGTATTTT.

This clonotype was found a few times. V is TRBV20-1 and J is TRBJ2-7; D might be TRBD2 (6 bases). The germline V and J ends were trimmed by 3 bases and 4 bases, with 10 bases remaining between them. CDR1 and CDR2 from the germline V gene are DFQATT and SNEGSKA (reference sequence). The CDR3 consists of 12 residues. Here the CDR3 reads CSASSGDYEQYF. The CDR3 region has the DNA TGCAGTGCTAGTAGCGGTGATTACGAGCAGTACTTC.

Only a few counts were recorded for this clonotype. This chain uses TRBV20-1 with TRBJ2-1; D is unclear. The CDR3 length is 15 residues. Germline assignment: CDR1 DFQATT and CDR2 SNEGSKA (reference sequence). V was clipped by 6 bases and J by 4 bases, with 19 bases between them. The CDR3 region has the DNA TGCAGTGCCGCACCATCCATCGGGTCTTACAATGAGCAGTTCTTC. As protein: CSAAPSIGSYNEQFF.

The CDR3, as DNA: TGTGCCAGCAGCTTTACAGGGCTCGGGGAGCTGTTTTTT. It translates to CASSFTGLGELFF. J is TRBJ2-2 and V is TRBV7-9; D is possibly TRBD1 (6 bases). Trimming left V 3 bases short and J 7 bases short, with 9 bases between. Germline-derived CDR1 and CDR2 are SEHNR and FQNEAQ (reference sequence). This CDR3 is 13 amino acids long.

The DNA for the CDR3 is TGTGCCAGCATCTCTCGAGCGGGAGACCCCTACAATGAGCAGTTCTTC. Amino acid sequence: CASISRAGDPYNEQFF. This sequence joins TRBV6-5 and TRBJ2-1; 8 bases line up with TRBD2. Looked up from germline, CDR1 is MNHEY and CDR2 is SVGAGI. With 7 bases clipped from V and 2 bases from J, the junction kept 10 bases outside the gene matches. The CDR3 has 16 residues.

This chain links TRBV11-2 with TRBJ2-7; 7 positions agree with TRBD2. The CDR3 is 15 amino acids. The germline V gene encodes CDR1 SGHAT and CDR2 FQNNGV. V trimming: 0 bases; J trimming: 4 bases; junction bases outside the gene matches: 6. The CDR3 DNA reads TGTGCCAGCAGCTTAGAGAGACTAGCCCCTTACGAGCAGTACTTC. Its translation: CASSLERLAPYEQYF. The entire variable domain, with the rest obtained from reference TRBV11-2 and TRBJ2-7, is as follows: EAGVAQSPRYKIIEKRQSVAFWCNPISGHATLYWYQQILGQGPKLLIQFQNNGVVDDSQLPKDRFSAERLKGVDSTLKIQPAKLEDSAVYLCASSLERLAPYEQYFGPGTRLTVT.

This clonotype was counted only a few times. The gene calls are TRBV12-3 or TRBV12-4 and TRBJ2-5; possibly TRBD1 for D (6 bases). V lost 5 bases to trimming and J lost 5 bases, with 24 bases between them. The CDR3 contains 17 residues. The CDR3 nucleotides are TGTGCCAGCAGTCCGGACGGGTGGGACACTAAGGGGGAGACCCAGTACTTC. Translation: CASSPDGWDTKGETQYF.

In DNA form, the CDR3 reads TGCAGTGCTTTGACAGGGTCAGATACGCAGTATTTT. This sequence encodes CSALTGSDTQYF. The chain uses TRBV20-1 and TRBJ2-3; the match to TRBD1 covers 7 bases. V lost 5 bases, J lost 4 bases, and 3 bases stayed unmatched. Germline lookup yields CDR1 DFQATT and CDR2 SNEGSKA (reference sequence). The CDR3 runs to 12 residues.

This clonotype was seen a few times. CDR3 protein: CASSLSGTNYEQYF. The CDR3 nucleotides read TGTGCCAGCAGCTTATCCGGGACTAACTACGAGCAGTACTTC. This chain joins TRBV7-8 and TRBJ2-7, with 7 positions matching TRBD2. From germline, CDR1 is SGHVS and CDR2 FQNEAQ. This CDR3 spans 14 amino acids. Unmatched junction bases numbered 4, after V lost 2 bases and J lost 3 bases.

A few counts support this clonotype. This rearrangement joins TRBV20-1 to TRBJ2-7; D perhaps matches TRBD1 (5 bases). The V end lost 3 bases, the J end lost 6 bases, and 15 bases lay between the germline ends. The germline V gene has CDR1 DFQATT and CDR2 SNEGSKA (reference sequence). The CDR3 spans 13 residues. CDR3 DNA sequence: TGCAGTGCTAGTATTCTCCAGGGTTCCGAGCAGTACTTC. Translation gives CSASILQGSEQYF.

This clonotype has only a few counts. V and J are TRBV11-2 and TRBJ2-3; D is ambiguous. Germline values: CDR1 SGHAT, CDR2 FQNNGV. CDR3 size: 15 residues. V was trimmed by 5 bases and J by 4 bases, leaving 16 bases between them. The CDR3 region is CASSPVGNKADTQYF. DNA of the CDR3: TGTGCCAGCAGCCCAGTGGGGAACAAAGCAGATACGCAGTATTTT.

Only a few counts were recorded for this clonotype. The chain recombines TRBV7-2 with TRBJ1-5, with no clear D. V shed 1 base and J shed 8 bases, with 12 bases lying between them. Germline V gene sequence: CDR1 SGHTA, CDR2 FQGNSA. The CDR3 runs to 14 residues. DNA of the CDR3: TGTGCCAGCAGCTTAGATACAGTGGTGAAGCCCCAGCATTTT. The encoded protein is CASSLDTVVKPQHF.

The chain has TRBV9 and TRBJ2-2; maybe TRBD1 (5 bases). Germline lookup yields CDR1 SGDLS and CDR2 YYNGEE. Deletions cut 4 bases from V and 3 bases from J, with 13 bases between. CDR3 length: 15 amino acids. CDR3 amino acids: CASSSTVGYTGELFF. The CDR3 DNA sequence: TGTGCCAGCAGCTCGACAGTAGGGTACACCGGGGAGCTGTTTTTT.

This clonotype occurred a few times. V and J are TRBV30 and TRBJ1-2; 7 bases agree with TRBD1. The ends lost 8 bases at V and 5 bases at J; junction bases unmatched: 14. The CDR3 length is 14 residues. Germline-derived CDR1 and CDR2 are GTSNPN and SVGIG (reference sequence). The CDR3 loop is CAGLLTGEGYGYTF. The CDR3 bases are TGTGCCGGTCTTTTAACAGGGGAGGGATATGGCTACACCTTC. Based on the CDR3 plus reference TRBV30 and TRBJ1-2, the full variable domain is SQTIHQWPATLVQPVGSPLSLECTVEGTSNPNLYWYRQAAGRGLQLLFYSVGIGQISSEVPQNLSASRPQDRQFILSSKKLLLSDSGFYLCAGLLTGEGYGYTFGSGTRLTVV.